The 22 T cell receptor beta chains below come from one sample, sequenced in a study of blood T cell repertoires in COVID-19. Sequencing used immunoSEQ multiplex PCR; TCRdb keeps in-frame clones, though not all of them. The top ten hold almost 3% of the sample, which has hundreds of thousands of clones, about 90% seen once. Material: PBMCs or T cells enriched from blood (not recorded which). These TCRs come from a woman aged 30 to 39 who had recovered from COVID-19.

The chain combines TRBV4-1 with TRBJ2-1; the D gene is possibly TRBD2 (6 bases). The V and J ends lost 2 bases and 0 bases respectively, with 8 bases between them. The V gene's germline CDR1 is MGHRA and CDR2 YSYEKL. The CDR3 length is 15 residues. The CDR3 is CASSQLASSYNEQFF. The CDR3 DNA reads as TGCGCCAGCAGCCAACTAGCGTCCTCCTACAATGAGCAGTTCTTC.

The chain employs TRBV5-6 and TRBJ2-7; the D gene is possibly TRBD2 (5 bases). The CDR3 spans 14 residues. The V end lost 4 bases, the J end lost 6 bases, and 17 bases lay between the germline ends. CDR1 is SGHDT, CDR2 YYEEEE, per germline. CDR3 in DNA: TGTGCCAGCAGCCCCCGACGGAGAGGGATCGAGCAGTACTTC. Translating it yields CASSPRRRGIEQYF.

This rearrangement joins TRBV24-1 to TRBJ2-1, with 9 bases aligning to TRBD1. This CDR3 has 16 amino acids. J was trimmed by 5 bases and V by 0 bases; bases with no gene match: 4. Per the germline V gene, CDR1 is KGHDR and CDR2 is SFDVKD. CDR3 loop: CATSDLGTGQHNEQFF. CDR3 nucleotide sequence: TGTGCCACCAGTGATTTGGGGACAGGGCAGCACAATGAGCAGTTCTTC.

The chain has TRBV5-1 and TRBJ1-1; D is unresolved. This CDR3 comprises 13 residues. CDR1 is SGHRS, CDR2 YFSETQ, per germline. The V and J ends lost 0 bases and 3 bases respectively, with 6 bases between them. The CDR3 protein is CASSLDGDTEAFF. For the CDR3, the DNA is TGCGCCAGCAGCTTGGACGGAGACACTGAAGCTTTCTTT. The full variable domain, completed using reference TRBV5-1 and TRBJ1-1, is KAGVTQTPRYLIKTRGQQVTLSCSPISGHRSVSWYQQTPGQGLQFLFEYFSETQRNKGNFPGRFSGRQFSNSRSEMNVSTLELGDSALYLCASSLDGDTEAFFGQGTRLTVV.

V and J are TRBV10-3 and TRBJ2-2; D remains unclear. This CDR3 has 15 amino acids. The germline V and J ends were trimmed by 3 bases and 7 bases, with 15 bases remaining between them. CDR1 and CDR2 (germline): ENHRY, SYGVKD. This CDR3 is CAISEVSGGGGELFF. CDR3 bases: TGTGCCATCAGTGAAGTCTCGGGTGGTGGCGGGGAGCTGTTTTTT.

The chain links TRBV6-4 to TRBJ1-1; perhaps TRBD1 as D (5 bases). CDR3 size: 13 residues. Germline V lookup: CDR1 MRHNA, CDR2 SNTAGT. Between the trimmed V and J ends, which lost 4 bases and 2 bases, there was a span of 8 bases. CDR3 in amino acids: CASSAQGNTEAFF. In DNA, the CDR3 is TGTGCCAGCAGTGCCCAGGGAAACACTGAAGCTTTCTTT.

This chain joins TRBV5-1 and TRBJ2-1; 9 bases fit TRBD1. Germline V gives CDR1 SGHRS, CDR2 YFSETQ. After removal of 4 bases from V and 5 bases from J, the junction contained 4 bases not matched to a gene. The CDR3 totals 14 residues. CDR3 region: CASSIGQGNNEQFF. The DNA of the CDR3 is TGCGCCAGCAGCATCGGACAGGGGAACAATGAGCAGTTCTTC.

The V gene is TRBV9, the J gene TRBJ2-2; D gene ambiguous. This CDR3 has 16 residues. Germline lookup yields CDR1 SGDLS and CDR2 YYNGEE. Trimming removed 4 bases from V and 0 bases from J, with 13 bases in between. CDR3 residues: CASSLVTSANTGELFF. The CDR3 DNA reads TGTGCCAGCAGCCTCGTGACTTCCGCGAACACCGGGGAGCTGTTTTTT.

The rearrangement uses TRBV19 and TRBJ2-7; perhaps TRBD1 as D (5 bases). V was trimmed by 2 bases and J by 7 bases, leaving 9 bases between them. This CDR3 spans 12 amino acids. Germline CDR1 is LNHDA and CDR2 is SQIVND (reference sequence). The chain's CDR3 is CASSIQGREQYF. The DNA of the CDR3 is TGTGCCAGTAGTATACAGGGCAGGGAGCAGTACTTC.

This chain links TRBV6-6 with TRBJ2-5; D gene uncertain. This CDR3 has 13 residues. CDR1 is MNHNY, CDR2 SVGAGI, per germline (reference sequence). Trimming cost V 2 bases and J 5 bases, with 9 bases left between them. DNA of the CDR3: TGTGCCAGCAGTTACGCCCCACTTGAGACCCAGTACTTC. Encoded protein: CASSYAPLETQYF.

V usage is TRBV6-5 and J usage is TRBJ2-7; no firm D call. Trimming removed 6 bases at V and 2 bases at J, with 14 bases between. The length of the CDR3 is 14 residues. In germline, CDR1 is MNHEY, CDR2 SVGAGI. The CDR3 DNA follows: TGTGCCAGCAGGTCTGGCCCCCACCCCTACGAGCAGTACTTC. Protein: CASRSGPHPYEQYF.

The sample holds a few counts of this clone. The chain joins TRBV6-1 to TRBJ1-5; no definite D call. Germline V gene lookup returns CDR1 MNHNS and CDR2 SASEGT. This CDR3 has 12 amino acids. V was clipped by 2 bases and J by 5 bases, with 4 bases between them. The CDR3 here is CASSEQDQPQHF. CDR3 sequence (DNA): TGTGCCAGCAGTGAACAGGATCAGCCCCAGCATTTT.

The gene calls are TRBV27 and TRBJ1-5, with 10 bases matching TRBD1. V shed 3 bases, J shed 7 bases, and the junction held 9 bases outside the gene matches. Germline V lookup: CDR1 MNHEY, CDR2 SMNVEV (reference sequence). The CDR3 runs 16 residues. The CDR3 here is CASSFSSTGGGQPQHF. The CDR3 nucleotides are TGTGCCAGCAGTTTCTCGTCGACAGGGGGCGGCCAGCCCCAGCATTTT.

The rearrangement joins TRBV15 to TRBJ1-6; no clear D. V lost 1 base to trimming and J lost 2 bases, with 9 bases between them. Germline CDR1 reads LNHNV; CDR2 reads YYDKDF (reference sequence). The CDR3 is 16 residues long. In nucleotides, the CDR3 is TGTGCCACCAGCAGAGCATGGGGAGCCTATAATTCACCCCTCCACTTT. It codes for CATSRAWGAYNSPLHF. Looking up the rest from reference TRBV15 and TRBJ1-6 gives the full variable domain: DAMVIQNPRYQVTQFGKPVTLSCSQTLNHNVMYWYQQKSSQAPKLLFHYYDKDFNNEADTPDNFQSRRPNTSFCFLDIRSPGLGDTAMYLCATSRAWGAYNSPLHFGNGTRLTVT.

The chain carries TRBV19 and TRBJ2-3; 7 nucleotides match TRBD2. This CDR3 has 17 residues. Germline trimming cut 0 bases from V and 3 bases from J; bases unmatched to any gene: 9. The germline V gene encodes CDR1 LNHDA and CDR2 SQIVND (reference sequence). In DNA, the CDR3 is TGTGCCAGTAGTATAGAGCCCGGGACTACGCTTACAGATACGCAGTATTTT. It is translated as CASSIEPGTTLTDTQYF.

The CDR3 nucleotides are TGTGCCAGTAGTAACCCCCGGCAGGGCCCCTACGAGCAGTACTTC. Amino acids: CASSNPRQGPYEQYF. The V gene is TRBV19, the J gene TRBJ2-7; tentatively, D is TRBD1 (5 bases). V lost 4 bases, J lost 2 bases, and 15 bases lay in between. The CDR3 consists of 15 residues. The germline V gene encodes CDR1 LNHDA and CDR2 SQIVND (reference sequence).

CDR3 residues: CASSSGTDLTEAFF. The CDR3 DNA is TGTGCCAGCAGCTCCGGGACAGATCTCACTGAAGCTTTCTTT. V gene TRBV5-8 combines with J gene TRBJ1-1, with 7 bases matching TRBD1. The CDR3 consists of 14 residues. Germline CDR1 SGHTS, CDR2 YDEGEE. V lost 3 bases, J lost 4 bases, and 6 bases stayed unmatched.

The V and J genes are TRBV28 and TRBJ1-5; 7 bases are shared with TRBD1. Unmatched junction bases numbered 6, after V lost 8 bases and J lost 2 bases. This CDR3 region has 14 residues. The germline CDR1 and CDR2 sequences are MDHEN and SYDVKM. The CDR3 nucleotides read TGTGCCAGCGAATCCGGGACAGGCAATCAGCCCCAGCATTTT. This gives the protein CASESGTGNQPQHF.

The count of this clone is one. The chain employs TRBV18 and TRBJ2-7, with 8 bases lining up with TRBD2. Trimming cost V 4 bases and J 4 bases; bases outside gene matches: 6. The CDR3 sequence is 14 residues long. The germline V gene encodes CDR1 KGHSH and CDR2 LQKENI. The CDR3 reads CASSQGTSGYEQYF. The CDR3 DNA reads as TGTGCCAGCTCACAAGGGACTAGTGGTTACGAGCAGTACTTC.

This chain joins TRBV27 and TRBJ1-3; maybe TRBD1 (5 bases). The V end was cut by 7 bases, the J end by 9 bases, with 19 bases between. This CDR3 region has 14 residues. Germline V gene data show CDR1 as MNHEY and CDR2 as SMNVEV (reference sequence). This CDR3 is CASKRGSGFGTIYF. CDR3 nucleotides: TGTGCCAGCAAAAGGGGATCTGGTTTCGGCACCATATATTTT.

CDR3 DNA: TGTGCCAGCTCACCAGGGACAACCGCGGATACGCAGTATTTT. It encodes CASSPGTTADTQYF. This chain uses TRBV18 with TRBJ2-3; D may be TRBD1 (6 bases). This CDR3 region has 14 residues. The germline gives CDR1 KGHSH, CDR2 LQKENI. V lost 2 bases and J 6 bases, leaving 12 bases between the germline ends. Full variable domain (remainder filled in from reference TRBV18 and TRBJ2-3): NAGVMQNPRHLVRRRGQEARLRCSPMKGHSHVYWYRQLPEEGLKFMVYLQKENIIDESGMPKERFSAEFPKEGPSILRIQQVVRGDSAAYFCASSPGTTADTQYFGPGTRLTVL.

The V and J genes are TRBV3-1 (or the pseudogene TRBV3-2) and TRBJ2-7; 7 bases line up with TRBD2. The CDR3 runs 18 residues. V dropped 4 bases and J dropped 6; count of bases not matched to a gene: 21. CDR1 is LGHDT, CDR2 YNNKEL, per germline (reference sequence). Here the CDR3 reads CASSLGPGLFGGKGEQYF. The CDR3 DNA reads TGTGCCAGCAGCCTCGGACCGGGACTATTCGGTGGAAAGGGCGAGCAGTACTTC.